This record looks at one TCR beta chain sequence and its context. Its antigen is as yet unknown. Produced via immunoSEQ multiplex PCR; TCRdb's table is partial and in-frame only. Of over 80,000 clones in the sample, about 94% were seen once. The CDR3 runs 15 residues. J lost 0 bases, V lost 6 bases, and 6 bases had no gene match. Germline values: CDR1 MDHEN, CDR2 SYDVKM. The sample comes from a study of siplizumab effects on memory and regulatory T cells. Findings of the study overall: Solely a minor proportion of alloreactive clones could be assigned to unstimulated subsets. Memory T cells appeared less diverse than naive cells, which seemed to contribute substantially to alloresponse.

Input material: non-Treg CD4+ T cells sorted from blood. This TCR was sampled from a human donor in good health. The V call is TRBV28, the J call TRBJ1-2, with TRBD1 matching 8 bases. This CDR3 is CASSEGTGTNYGYTF. The CDR3 nucleotides are TGTGCCAGCAGCGAAGGGACAGGAACTAACTATGGCTACACCTTC.